A selection of T cell receptor beta chains follows, all from one sample in a study of TIL therapy for anti-PD-1-resistant metastatic lung cancer. Generated by immunoSEQ multiplex PCR, the TCRdb table keeps only in-frame clones and is missing some. The repertoire holds approximately 87,000 clones, with around 71% as singletons. Here the sequenced sample was tumor tissue, taken at baseline. Receptors originate from a person between 25 and 80 years old with non-small cell lung cancer. CDR3s include the opening cysteine and the closing phenylalanine or tryptophan. The D gene is left open where the match is weak. The listing skips clone size in some rows; elsewhere it reads once, few, many or a size class.

.	.	TRBV3-1/TRBV3-2	TRBJ1-4	TGTGCCAGCAGCCAAGCGATAGTTGAAAAACTGTTTTTT	CASSQAIVEKLFF
once	TRBD2	TRBV27	TRBJ2-2	TGTGCCAGCAGTTTATCTCGGGGGGGCGGGACCGGGGAGCTGTTTTTT	CASSLSRGGGTGELFF
.	.	TRBV9	TRBJ2-7	TGTGCCAGCAGCGGAAGAAGCTCCTACGAGCAGTACTTC	CASSGRSSYEQYF
.	.	TRBV24-1	TRBJ2-1	TGTGCCACCAAATCTTTAGGTGAGCAGTTCTTC	CATKSLGEQFF
.	.	TRBV6-5	TRBJ2-3	TGTGCCAGTTGGGGGGCGGGGGCCTGGAGAGATACGCAGTATTTT	CASWGAGAWRDTQYF
.	.	TRBV28	TRBJ2-1	TGTGCCAGCAGTTTAAGTGCTCGTGAGCAGTTCTTC	CASSLSAREQFF
.	.	TRBV3-1/TRBV3-2	TRBJ2-7	TGTGCCAGCAGCCAAGTCGGACTTAGCTCCTACGAGCAGTACTTC	CASSQVGLSSYEQYF
.	.	TRBV6-5	TRBJ2-7	TGTGCCAGCAGTTACTCGCTCCAGGGAGATTACGAGCAGTACTTC	CASSYSLQGDYEQYF
.	.	TRBV7-9	TRBJ2-1	TGTGCCAGCAGCTTAACCCTCACAAGTGGTGAGCAGTTCTTC	CASSLTLTSGEQFF
once	.	TRBV28	TRBJ2-2	TGTGCCAGCACCCCTCGGTTCGGGGAGCTGTTTTTT	CASTPRFGELFF
.	TRBD2	TRBV27	TRBJ2-1	TGTGCCAGCAGTTTAACAACTAGCGGCAGCTCCTACAATGAGCAGTTCTTC	CASSLTTSGSSYNEQFF
many	TRBD1	TRBV7-2	TRBJ1-2	TGTGCCAGCAGCTTACTCCAGGGGGCGAACTATGGCTACACCTTC	CASSLLQGANYGYTF
.	TRBD2	TRBV6-2/TRBV6-3	TRBJ2-3	TGTGCCAGCAGTTACCTCGGGAGGGTCTCAGATACGCAGTATTTT	CASSYLGRVSDTQYF
.	.	TRBV7-8	TRBJ2-5	TGTGCCAGCAGCTTAAGGGGGCAAGAGACCCAGTACTTC	CASSLRGQETQYF
.	.	TRBV7-8	TRBJ1-6	TGTGCCAGCAGCTTAGGTGAGGGGGAGGATTCACCCCTCCACTTT	CASSLGEGEDSPLHF
few	TRBD1	TRBV19	TRBJ2-7	TGTGCCACCGAAGACAGGGCCTCCTACGAGCAGTACTTC	CATEDRASYEQYF
.	TRBD1	TRBV6-6	TRBJ1-1	TGTGCCAGCAGTCCCCGGGACAGGGGAACTGAAGCTTTCTTT	CASSPRDRGTEAFF
once	.	TRBV28	TRBJ2-2	TGTGCCAGCAGTACCTGGGCGGGCAGAACGCGATGGACCGGGGAGCTGTTTTTT	CASSTWAGRTRWTGELFF
.	TRBD1	TRBV2	TRBJ1-5	TGTGCCAGCAGTGGGGGACAGGCGGATCAGCCCCAGCATTTT	CASSGGQADQPQHF
.	.	TRBV27	TRBJ1-1	TGTGCCAGCAGTCCCCGTGCCGGGGTGAACACTGAAGCTTTCTTT	CASSPRAGVNTEAFF
.	.	TRBV28	TRBJ1-1	TGTGCCAGCAGCCGCCGGGGCCTGAACACTGAAGCTTTCTTT	CASSRRGLNTEAFF
.	TRBD2	TRBV19	TRBJ2-6	TGTGCCAGTACCCGGACTAGCGGAACCTCTGGGGCCAACGTCCTGACTTTC	CASTRTSGTSGANVLTF
few	.	TRBV11-2	TRBJ1-1	TGTGCCACCAAGAATCGACAGATGAACACTGAAGCTTTCTTT	CATKNRQMNTEAFF
once	TRBD1	TRBV28	TRBJ2-2	TGTGCCAGCAGTCGTCAGGGGGCCCTCACCGGGGAGCTGTTTTTT	CASSRQGALTGELFF
.	.	TRBV6-5	TRBJ1-3	TGTGCCAGCAGTTACTCAGGAGGCTCTGGAAACACCATATATTTT	CASSYSGGSGNTIYF
.	TRBD2	TRBV10-2	TRBJ2-3	TGCGCCAGCAGTAGGACTAGCGGGGTAACGGCGCAGTATTTT	CASSRTSGVTAQYF
.	.	TRBV13	TRBJ1-5	TGTGCCAGCAGCTTAAAAAATCAGCCCCAGCATTTT	CASSLKNQPQHF
few	TRBD2	TRBV6-2/TRBV6-3	TRBJ2-1	TGTGCCAGCAGTAAGCGGGGGGCCTACAATGAGCAGTTCTTC	CASSKRGAYNEQFF
.	TRBD1	TRBV13	TRBJ2-1	TGTGCCAGCAGCCAACAGGGGAATGAGCAGTTCTTC	CASSQQGNEQFF
.	.	TRBV13	TRBJ1-6	TGTGCCAGCAGCTTTAAGACGTCGGTGGATTCACCCCTCCACTTT	CASSFKTSVDSPLHF
.	.	TRBV27	TRBJ2-1	TGTGCCAGCAGTTTGGGCAGTTACAATGAGCAGTTCTTC	CASSLGSYNEQFF
.	TRBD1	TRBV24-1	TRBJ2-5	TGTGCCACCAGTGATTTGGGGACAGGGGGGCAAGAGACCCAGTACTTC	CATSDLGTGGQETQYF
.	.	TRBV7-3	TRBJ2-3	TGTGCCAGCAGCCCAAACACAGATACGCAGTATTTT	CASSPNTDTQYF
.	TRBD2	TRBV5-1	TRBJ2-3	TGCGCCAGCAGCCCATTAGCGGGGGCCTCCGGAGATACGCAGTATTTT	CASSPLAGASGDTQYF
few	.	TRBV5-1	TRBJ1-3	TGCGCCAGCAGCTTGGGATCCTACCTCTCTGGAAACACCATATATTTT	CASSLGSYLSGNTIYF
.	.	TRBV23-1	TRBJ2-6	TGCGCCAGTCCCAAGCTTCCCGTCCTGACTTTC	CASPKLPVLTF
.	TRBD2	TRBV10-3	TRBJ2-7	TGTGCCATCAGCGGGGGGTTCTACGAGCAGTACTTC	CAISGGFYEQYF
.	TRBD2	TRBV4-3	TRBJ2-1	TGCGCCAGCAGCCAAGATAAAGCTAGCGGGACCTACTACAATGAGCAGTTCTTC	CASSQDKASGTYYNEQFF
.	.	TRBV9	TRBJ1-1	TGTGCCAGCAGCGTAGGGAGAGCTAGGAACACTGAAGCTTTCTTT	CASSVGRARNTEAFF
.	TRBD2	TRBV2	TRBJ2-2	TGTGCCAGCAGCGAGACTCTAGCGGGAGTTGACACCGGGGAGCTGTTTTTT	CASSETLAGVDTGELFF
.	.	TRBV28	TRBJ2-7	TGTGCCAGCAGTTTACCAGAGAGAGGCGAGCAGTACTTC	CASSLPERGEQYF
.	TRBD2	TRBV6-5	TRBJ2-5	TGTGCCAGCAGCCTAGCGGGGGGCCAAGAGACCCAGTACTTC	CASSLAGGQETQYF
.	.	TRBV20-1	TRBJ2-7	TGCAGCGCCCCCGGAGCCTACGAGCAGTACTTC	CSAPGAYEQYF
few	.	TRBV12-2	TRBJ2-7	TGTGCAAGTCGCTTAGCGGGGACTAGCGGGGGCCTCTCCTACGAGCAGTACTTC	CASRLAGTSGGLSYEQYF
.	.	TRBV30	TRBJ1-5	TGTGCCTGGAGTCCCGATGTGTGGGGGGGCCGTAGCAATCAGCCCCAGCATTTT	CAWSPDVWGGRSNQPQHF
.	TRBD1	TRBV10-3	TRBJ2-3	TGTGCCATCAGTGCCCGGACAGGGGTACACCCAGATACGCAGTATTTT	CAISARTGVHPDTQYF
.	.	TRBV7-2	TRBJ2-1	TGTGCCAGCAGCTCCGTCGTCGGGGCTTTACAGTTCTTC	CASSSVVGALQFF
.	.	TRBV3-1/TRBV3-2	TRBJ2-2	TGTGCCAGCAGCCAAGATTGGTACCGGAGGAACACCGGGGAGCTGTTTTTT	CASSQDWYRRNTGELFF
.	.	TRBV4-1	TRBJ2-5	TGCGCCAGCAGCCCAGGGGAGCGAGGGGGGGAGACCCAGTACTTC	CASSPGERGGETQYF
.	.	TRBV4-1	TRBJ2-7	TGCGCCAGCAGCCAAGGCAGGGGGGGTGACGAGCAGTACTTC	CASSQGRGGDEQYF
.	.	TRBV5-6	TRBJ1-4	TGTGCCAGCAGACACAGCGGTAATGAAAAACTGTTTTTT	CASRHSGNEKLFF
many	TRBD1	TRBV27	TRBJ1-1	TGTGCCAGCAGTTCCTCGGACAGGGTCGACACCTTTCAAGCTTTCTTT	CASSSSDRVDTFQAFF
.	.	TRBV15	TRBJ2-5	TGTGCCACCAGCACCGGACTAGGGGGGGAGACCCAGTACTTC	CATSTGLGGETQYF
few	.	TRBV5-4	TRBJ2-1	TGTGCCAGCAGCCTAACAAGCAGCTCCTACAATGAGCAGTTCTTC	CASSLTSSSYNEQFF